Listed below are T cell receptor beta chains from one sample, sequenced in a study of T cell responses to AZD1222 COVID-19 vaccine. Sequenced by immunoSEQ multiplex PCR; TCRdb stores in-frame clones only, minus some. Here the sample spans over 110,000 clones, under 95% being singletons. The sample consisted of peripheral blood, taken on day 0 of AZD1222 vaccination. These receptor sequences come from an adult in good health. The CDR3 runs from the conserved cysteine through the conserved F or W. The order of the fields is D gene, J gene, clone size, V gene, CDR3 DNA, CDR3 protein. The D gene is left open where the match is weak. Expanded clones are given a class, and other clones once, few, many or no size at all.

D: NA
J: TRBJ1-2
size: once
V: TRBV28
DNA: TGTGCCAGCAGTTTACTTACGGATTATGGCTACACCTTC
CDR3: CASSLLTDYGYTF

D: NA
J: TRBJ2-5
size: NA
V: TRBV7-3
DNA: TGTGCCAGCAGCACCCGCCCGGGGGCTGTGGAGACCCAGTACTTC
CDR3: CASSTRPGAVETQYF

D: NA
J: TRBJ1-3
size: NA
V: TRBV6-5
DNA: TGTGCCAGCAGTTACCAGTTTTCCTCAGGAAACACCATATATTTT
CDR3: CASSYQFSSGNTIYF

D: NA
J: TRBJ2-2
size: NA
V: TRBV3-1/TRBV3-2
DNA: TGTGCCAGCAGCCAAGATTGGCAGGGATGGACCGGGGAGCTGTTTTTT
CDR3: CASSQDWQGWTGELFF

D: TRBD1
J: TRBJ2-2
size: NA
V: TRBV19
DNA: TGTGCCAGGTACAGGGGCCACGAGAACACCGGGGAGCTGTTTTTT
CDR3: CARYRGHENTGELFF

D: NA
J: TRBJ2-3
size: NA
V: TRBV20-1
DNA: TGCAGTGCTAGTGGCCCTAGCACAGATACGCAGTATTTT
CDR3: CSASGPSTDTQYF

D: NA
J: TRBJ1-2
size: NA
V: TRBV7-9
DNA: TGTGCCAGCAGCTTCAGGGAAATCTATGGCTACACCTTC
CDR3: CASSFREIYGYTF

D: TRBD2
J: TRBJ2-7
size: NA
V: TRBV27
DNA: TGTGCCAGCAGTCGGACTAGCGGGGCCTACGAGCAGTACTTC
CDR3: CASSRTSGAYEQYF

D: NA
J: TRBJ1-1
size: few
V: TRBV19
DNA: TGTGCCAGTATGTATGGCGATTTGAACACTGAAGCTTTCTTT
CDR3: CASMYGDLNTEAFF

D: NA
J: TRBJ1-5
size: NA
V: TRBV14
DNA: TGTGCCAGCAGCCAAGGACCTAATCAGCCCCAGCATTTT
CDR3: CASSQGPNQPQHF

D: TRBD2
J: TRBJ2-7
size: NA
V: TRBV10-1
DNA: TGCGCCAGCAGTGAGTCCTGGCGGGAGCGCTACGAGCAGTACTTC
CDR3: CASSESWRERYEQYF

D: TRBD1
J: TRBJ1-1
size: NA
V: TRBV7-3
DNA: TGTGCCAGCAGTCCGGGACAGTACACTGAAGCTTTCTTT
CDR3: CASSPGQYTEAFF

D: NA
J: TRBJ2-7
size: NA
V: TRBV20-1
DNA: TGCAGTGTCCCGACAGGTAGAAAGCAGTACTTC
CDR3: CSVPTGRKQYF

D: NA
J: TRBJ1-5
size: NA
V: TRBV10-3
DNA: TGTGCCACCGGGGCCCGAGGAGGGAGTCAGCCCCAGCATTTT
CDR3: CATGARGGSQPQHF

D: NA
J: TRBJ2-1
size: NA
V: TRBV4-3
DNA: TGCGCCAGCAGCCAAGATCTAGGCGAGCTAGCCCAGCAGTTCTTC
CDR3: CASSQDLGELAQQFF

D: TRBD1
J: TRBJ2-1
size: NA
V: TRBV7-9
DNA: TGTGCCAGCAGCCCCGCCGGAGCAGGGGGTATTCACAATGAGCAGTTCTTC
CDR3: CASSPAGAGGIHNEQFF

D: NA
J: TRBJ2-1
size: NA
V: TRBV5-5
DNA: TGTGCCAGCAGGCAATCGGCCGAGCAGTTCTTC
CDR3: CASRQSAEQFF

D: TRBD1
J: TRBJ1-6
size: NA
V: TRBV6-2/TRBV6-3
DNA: TGTGCCAGCAGTTCGAGGGGACAGGGCAATTCACCCCTCCACTTT
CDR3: CASSSRGQGNSPLHF

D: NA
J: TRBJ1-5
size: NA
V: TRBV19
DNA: TGTGCCAGTAGTACCCTCGGAGGCCTGGGTCAGCCCCAGCATTTT
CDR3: CASSTLGGLGQPQHF

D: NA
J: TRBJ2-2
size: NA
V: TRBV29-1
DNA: TGCAGCGCCCGGCCGAACACCGCGGACGGGGAGCTGTTTTTT
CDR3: CSARPNTADGELFF

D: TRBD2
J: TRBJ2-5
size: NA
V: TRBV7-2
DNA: TGTGCCAGCAGCCTAGCGGGGACGCTCCAAGAGACCCAGTACTTC
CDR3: CASSLAGTLQETQYF

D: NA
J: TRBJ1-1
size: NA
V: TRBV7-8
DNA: TGTGCCAGCAGCTTCGGTGAATCGGTGAACACTGAAGCTTTCTTT
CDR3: CASSFGESVNTEAFF

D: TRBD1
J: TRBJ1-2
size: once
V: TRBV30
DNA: TGTGCCTGGACCCGACAGGGGGGCTATGGCTACACCTTC
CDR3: CAWTRQGGYGYTF

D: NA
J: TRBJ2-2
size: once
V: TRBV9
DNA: TGTGCCAGCAGCGTAGTTCAGGGTGCCGGCGGGGAGCTGTTTTTT
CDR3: CASSVVQGAGGELFF

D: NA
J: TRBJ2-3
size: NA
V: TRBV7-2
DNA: TGTGCCAGCAGCCCCGACTGGGATAGCACAGATACGCAGTATTTT
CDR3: CASSPDWDSTDTQYF

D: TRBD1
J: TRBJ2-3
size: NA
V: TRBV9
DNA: TGTGCCAGCAGCGTTGACAGGGGGCGCATGTCAGATACGCAGTATTTT
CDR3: CASSVDRGRMSDTQYF

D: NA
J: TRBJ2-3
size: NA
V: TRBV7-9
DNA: TGTGCCAGCAGCTTAAGTGTTAGCACAGATACGCAGTATTTT
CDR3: CASSLSVSTDTQYF

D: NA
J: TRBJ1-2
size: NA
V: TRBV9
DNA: TGTGCCAGCAGCGATAGGGCCCAAGGGTGCACCTTC
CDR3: CASSDRAQGCTF

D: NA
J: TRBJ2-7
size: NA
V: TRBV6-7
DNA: TGTGCCAGCAGTTACATCCAACCTCCGGACAAGAAATGCTACGAGCAGTACTTC
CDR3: CASSYIQPPDKKCYEQYF

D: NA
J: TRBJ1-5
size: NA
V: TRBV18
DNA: TGTGCCAGCTCCCCTAACTCGGGGAGCAATCAGCCCCAGCATTTT
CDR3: CASSPNSGSNQPQHF

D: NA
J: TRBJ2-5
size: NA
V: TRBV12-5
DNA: TGTGCTAGTGGTTTGTTCGAGACCCAGTACTTC
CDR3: CASGLFETQYF